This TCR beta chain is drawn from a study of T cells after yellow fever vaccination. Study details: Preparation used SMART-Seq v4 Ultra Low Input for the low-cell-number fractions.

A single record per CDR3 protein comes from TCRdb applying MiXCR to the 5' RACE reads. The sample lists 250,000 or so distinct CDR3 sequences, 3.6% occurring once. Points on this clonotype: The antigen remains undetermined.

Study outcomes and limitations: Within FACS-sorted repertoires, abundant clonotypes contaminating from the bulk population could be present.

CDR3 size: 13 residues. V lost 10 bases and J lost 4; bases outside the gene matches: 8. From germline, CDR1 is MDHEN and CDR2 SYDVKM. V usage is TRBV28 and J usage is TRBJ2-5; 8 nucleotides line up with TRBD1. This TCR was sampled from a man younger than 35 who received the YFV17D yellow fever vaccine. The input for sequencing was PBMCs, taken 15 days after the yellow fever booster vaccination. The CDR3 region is CAICRGQRETQYF. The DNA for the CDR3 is TGTGCCATCTGCAGGGGGCAGCGAGAGACCCAGTACTTC.